The sequence of this T cell receptor beta chain was determined in a study of Graves' ophthalmopathy and Graves' hyperthyroidism (dated 2018 in TCRdb). Looking at the study overall: Peripheral blood samples were taken at the time of initial diagnosis, before any treatment was given. The study used TCR beta repertoire signatures to distinguish Graves' ophthalmopathy from Graves' hyperthyroidism and to predict progression to ophthalmopathy. In total, around 140 blood samples were TCR-sequenced: approximately 42 ophthalmopathy, 75 hyperthyroidism and approximately 17 hyperthyroidism-to-ophthalmopathy patients. To explore V-J signatures that distinguish ophthalmopathy from hyperthyroidism, a discovery set of 100 patients was enrolled, made up of about 40 with ophthalmopathy and 57 with stable hyperthyroidism. An independent validation cohort was composed of approximately 18 hyperthyroidism patients and 15 to 17 patients who later progressed from hyperthyroidism to ophthalmopathy. In five or six hyperthyroidism patients, the T-cell repertoire of thyroid tissue was compared with the T-cell repertoire of blood. Following sampling, methimazole starting at 30 mg daily was administered to hyperthyroidism patients, and high-dose intravenous methylprednisolone was administered to ophthalmopathy patients. Broader findings and caveats from the paper: No statistical method was used to predetermine the sample size, and group allocation was not hidden from the investigators. In validation, the model predicted ophthalmopathy progression with roughly 68% sensitivity and about 77% specificity; roughly eleven predicted patients were CT-confirmed with GO in a median of about 6.2 months. The 13-signature model separated ophthalmopathy from stable hyperthyroidism with roughly 90% sensitivity and about 81% specificity in cross-validation, and 80%/75% in the test set. Most expanded thyroid clonotypes with frequency above 0.001 were also detected in blood, suggesting blood repertoires may reflect the thyroid immune response.

For CDR1 and CDR2, the germline V gene lists MDHEN and SYDVKM. Trimming at the junction amounts to 2 bases on V and 3 bases on J, and the germline ends lie 14 bases apart. The CDR3 has 15 amino acids, counting the end cysteine and phenylalanine. Left in the record is the CDR3 DNA by itself, 45 bases read in frame from the first base. Hyperthyroidism was defined as stable when no progression to ophthalmopathy occurred within 18 months of follow-up. Hyperthyroidism patients were newly diagnosed, were aged 18 to 65 years, and had a disease duration under 2 months. Patients with other autoimmune diseases, uncontrolled infections, pregnancy or lactation were excluded. Clinical symptoms, serum thyroxine, TRAb, thyroid ultrasound and orbital computed tomography formed the basis of the diagnosis. Ficoll-Paque density gradient centrifugation was used to isolate PBMCs from around 10 ml of fresh peripheral blood. Total RNA was extracted with Trizol reagent and quality-checked on an Agilent 2100 Bioanalyzer.

Ten or more counts support this clonotype. Its antigen has not been determined. No much larger clone exists at a distance of one base, and base qualities are not known. For repertoire sequencing, the TCR beta CDR3 regions were amplified from RNA transcripts. HTBI primers and the Qiagen OneStep RT-PCR kit were used in a first-round RT-PCR, which was followed by a second-round multiplex PCR, size selection and purification. Sequencing of the libraries was carried out on an Illumina HiSeq2000 in paired-end mode with 100 bp reads. As for how the authors treated the data: SOAPnuke was used to process the reads, throwing out any read that had adapters, had uncalled bases, had a mean Phred below 15, or lacked an exact constant-primer or identifier match. High-quality paired reads were merged with COPE v1.2.5. Clonotypes were defined as unique nucleotide sequences and were aligned to IMGT TRB V, D and J references using MiTCR v1.1. The analysis was limited to V-J combinations with a frequency above 0.0001, which together covered roughly 99% of repertoires. For each V-J combination, a TCR clonal expansion and chaos score was defined as F50 clonal expansion divided by the chaos observed in the TCRdist matrix. Welch's t-statistics and random forest were used to reduce features to 10 to 15 V-J combinations, which were fed into a naive Bayes classifier. Thyroid-blood repertoire similarity was quantified with the Morisita-Horn index. Using fastp trimming at Q25 and MiXCR clonotype assembly, TCRdb reanalyzed the public sequencing data and kept in-frame beta chains. Duplicate CDR3 protein sequences are folded into a single record with the most common DNA and genes. TCRdb's processing, not the study's, gives the V and J calls here. The table for this sample lists about 370,000 distinct CDR3 sequences; 17% of them were counted only once. 2.4% of the sample belongs to the ten largest clones.

The chain couples TRBV28 to TRBJ2-7; too little of a D gene remains to name it. This TCR came from an adult woman with stable Graves' hyperthyroidism. Sequencing was carried out using peripheral blood. The CDR3 region: CASSLGGWKDYEQYF. The DNA sequence is as follows: TGTGCCAGCAGTTTAGGTGGTTGGAAGGACTACGAGCAGTACTTC.